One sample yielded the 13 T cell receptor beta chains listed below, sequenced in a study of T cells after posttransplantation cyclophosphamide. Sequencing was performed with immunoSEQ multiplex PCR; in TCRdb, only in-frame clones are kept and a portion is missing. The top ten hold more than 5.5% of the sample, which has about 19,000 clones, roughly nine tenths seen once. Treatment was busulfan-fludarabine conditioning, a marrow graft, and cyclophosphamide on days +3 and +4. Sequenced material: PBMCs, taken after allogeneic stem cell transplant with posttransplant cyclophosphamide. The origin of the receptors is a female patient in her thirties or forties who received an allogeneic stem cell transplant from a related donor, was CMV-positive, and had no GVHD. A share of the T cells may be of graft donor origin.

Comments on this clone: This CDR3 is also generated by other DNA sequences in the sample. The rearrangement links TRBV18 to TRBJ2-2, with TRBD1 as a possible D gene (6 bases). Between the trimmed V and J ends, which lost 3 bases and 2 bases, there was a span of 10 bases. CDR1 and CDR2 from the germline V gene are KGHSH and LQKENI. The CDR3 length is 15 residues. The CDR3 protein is CASSPRTANTGELFF. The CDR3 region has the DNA TGTGCCAGCTCACCTCGGACAGCTAACACCGGGGAGCTGTTTTTT.

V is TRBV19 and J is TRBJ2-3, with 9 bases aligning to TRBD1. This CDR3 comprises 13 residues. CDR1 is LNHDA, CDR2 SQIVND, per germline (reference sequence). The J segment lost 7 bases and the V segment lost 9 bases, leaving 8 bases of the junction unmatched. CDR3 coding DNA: TGTGCCAGCCATACAGGGGGCAAGAATACGCAGTATTTT. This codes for CASHTGGKNTQYF.

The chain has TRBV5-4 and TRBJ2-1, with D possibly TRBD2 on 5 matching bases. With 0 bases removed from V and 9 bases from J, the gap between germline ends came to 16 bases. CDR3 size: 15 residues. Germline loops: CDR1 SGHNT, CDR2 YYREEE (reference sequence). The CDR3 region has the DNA TGTGCCAGCAGCTTGGGGACTCCCGGCACGGGTGAGCAGTTCTTC. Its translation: CASSLGTPGTGEQFF.

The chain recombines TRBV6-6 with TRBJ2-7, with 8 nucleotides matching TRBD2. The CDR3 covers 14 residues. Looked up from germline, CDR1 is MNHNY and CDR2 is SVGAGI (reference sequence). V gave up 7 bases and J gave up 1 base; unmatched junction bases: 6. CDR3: CASKIAGLSYEQYF. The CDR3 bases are TGTGCCAGCAAGATAGCGGGATTATCCTACGAGCAGTACTTC.

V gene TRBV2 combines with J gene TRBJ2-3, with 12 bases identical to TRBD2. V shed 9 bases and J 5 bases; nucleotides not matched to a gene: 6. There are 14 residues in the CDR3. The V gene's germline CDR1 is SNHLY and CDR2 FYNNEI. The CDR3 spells CASRLAGVVDTQYF. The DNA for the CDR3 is TGTGCCAGTAGACTAGCGGGAGTTGTAGATACGCAGTATTTT.

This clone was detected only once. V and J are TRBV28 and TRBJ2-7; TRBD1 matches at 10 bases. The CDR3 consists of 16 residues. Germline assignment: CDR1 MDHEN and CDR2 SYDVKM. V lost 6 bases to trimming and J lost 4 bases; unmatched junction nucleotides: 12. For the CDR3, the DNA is TGTGCCAGCAGCCCCGGGACAGGGGTCAGGTTTTACGAGCAGTACTTC. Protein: CASSPGTGVRFYEQYF.

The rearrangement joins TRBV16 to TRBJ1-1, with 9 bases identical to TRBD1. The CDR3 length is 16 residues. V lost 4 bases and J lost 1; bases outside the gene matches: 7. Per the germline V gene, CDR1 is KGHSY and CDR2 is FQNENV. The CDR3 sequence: CASSRNRGQGNTEAFF. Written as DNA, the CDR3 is TGTGCCAGCAGCCGCAACAGGGGACAGGGGAACACTGAAGCTTTCTTT.

The CDR3 nucleotides are TGTGCCAGCAGTCCCCAAGCGGGAGCTAGGGGGACCCAGTACTTC. Translation gives CASSPQAGARGTQYF. This chain joins TRBV27 and TRBJ2-5; 8 bases match TRBD2. From germline, CDR1 is MNHEY and CDR2 SMNVEV (reference sequence). This CDR3 is built from 15 residues. V was clipped by 5 bases and J by 7 bases; unmatched bases: 12.

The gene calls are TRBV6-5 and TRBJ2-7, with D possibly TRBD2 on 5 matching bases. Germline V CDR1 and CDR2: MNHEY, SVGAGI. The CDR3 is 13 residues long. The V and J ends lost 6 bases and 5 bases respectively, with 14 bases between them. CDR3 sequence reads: CASRADPYHEQYF. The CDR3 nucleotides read TGTGCCAGCAGAGCGGACCCGTACCACGAGCAGTACTTC.

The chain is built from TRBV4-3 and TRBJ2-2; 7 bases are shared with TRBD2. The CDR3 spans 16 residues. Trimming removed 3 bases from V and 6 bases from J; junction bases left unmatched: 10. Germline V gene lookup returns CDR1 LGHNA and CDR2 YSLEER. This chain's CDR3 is CASSHPRLARPGELFF. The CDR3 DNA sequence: TGCGCCAGCAGCCATCCTCGACTAGCTAGACCCGGGGAGCTGTTTTTT.

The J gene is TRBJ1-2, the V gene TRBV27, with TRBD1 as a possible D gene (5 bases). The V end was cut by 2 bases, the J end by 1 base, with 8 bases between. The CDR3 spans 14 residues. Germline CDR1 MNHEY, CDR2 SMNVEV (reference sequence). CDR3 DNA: TGTGCCAGCAGTTTACAGGGAGGTAACTATGGCTACACCTTC. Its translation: CASSLQGGNYGYTF.

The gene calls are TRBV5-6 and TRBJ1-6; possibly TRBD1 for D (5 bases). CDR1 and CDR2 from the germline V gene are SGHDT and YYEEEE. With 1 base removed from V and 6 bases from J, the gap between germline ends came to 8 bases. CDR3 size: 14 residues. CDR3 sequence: CASSLRQINSPLHF. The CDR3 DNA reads TGTGCCAGCAGCTTGCGACAGATTAATTCACCCCTCCACTTT.

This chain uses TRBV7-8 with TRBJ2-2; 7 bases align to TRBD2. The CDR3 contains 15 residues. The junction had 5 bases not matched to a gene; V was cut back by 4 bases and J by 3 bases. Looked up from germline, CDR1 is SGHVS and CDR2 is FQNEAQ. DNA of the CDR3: TGTGCCAGCAGCTACGGGAGGTCGGACACCGGGGAGCTGTTTTTT. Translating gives CASSYGRSDTGELFF.